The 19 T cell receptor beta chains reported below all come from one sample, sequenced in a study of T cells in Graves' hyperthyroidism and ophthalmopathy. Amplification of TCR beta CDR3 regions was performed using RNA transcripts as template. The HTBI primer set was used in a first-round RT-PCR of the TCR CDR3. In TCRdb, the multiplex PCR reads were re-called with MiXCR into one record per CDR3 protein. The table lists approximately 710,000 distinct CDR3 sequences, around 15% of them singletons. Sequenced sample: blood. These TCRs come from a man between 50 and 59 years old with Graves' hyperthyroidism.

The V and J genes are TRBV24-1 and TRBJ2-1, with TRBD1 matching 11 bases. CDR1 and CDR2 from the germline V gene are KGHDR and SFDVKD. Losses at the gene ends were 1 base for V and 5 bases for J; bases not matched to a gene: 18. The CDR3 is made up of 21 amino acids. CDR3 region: CATSDFYTGQGATTVNNEQFF. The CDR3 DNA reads TGTGCCACCAGTGATTTTTATACCGGACAGGGGGCGACGACGGTCAACAATGAGCAGTTCTTC.

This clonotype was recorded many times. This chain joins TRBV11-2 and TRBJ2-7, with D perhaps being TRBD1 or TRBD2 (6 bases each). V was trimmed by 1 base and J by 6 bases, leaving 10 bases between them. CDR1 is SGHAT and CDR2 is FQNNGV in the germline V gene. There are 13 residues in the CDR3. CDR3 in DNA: TGTGCCAGCAGCTTAGTACAGGGAGGCGAGCAGTACTTC. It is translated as CASSLVQGGEQYF. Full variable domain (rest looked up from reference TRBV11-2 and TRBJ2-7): EAGVAQSPRYKIIEKRQSVAFWCNPISGHATLYWYQQILGQGPKLLIQFQNNGVVDDSQLPKDRFSAERLKGVDSTLKIQPAKLEDSAVYLCASSLVQGGEQYFGPGTRLTVT.

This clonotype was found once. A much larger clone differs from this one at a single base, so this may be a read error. CDR3 DNA: TGCAGTGCTAGCGGGACACGAGATAATACACCCCTCCACTTT. Its translation: CSASGTRDNTPLHF. The genes are TRBV20-1 and TRBJ1-6; D is possibly TRBD1 (6 bases). The CDR3 loop spans 14 amino acids. Germline lookup yields CDR1 DFQATT and CDR2 SNEGSKA (reference sequence).

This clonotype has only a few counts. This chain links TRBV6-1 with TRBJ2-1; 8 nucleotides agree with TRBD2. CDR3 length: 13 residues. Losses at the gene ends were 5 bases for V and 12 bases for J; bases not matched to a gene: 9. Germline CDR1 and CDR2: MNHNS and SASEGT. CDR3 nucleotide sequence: TGTGCCAGCAGTCGGACCGGGACTAGATTGCAGTTCTTC. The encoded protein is CASSRTGTRLQFF.

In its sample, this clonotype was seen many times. The CDR3 loop is CASSFQTGYNEQFF. DNA of the CDR3: TGTGCCAGCAGTTTCCAGACAGGGTACAATGAGCAGTTCTTC. The V call is TRBV28, the J call TRBJ2-1, with TRBD1 matching over 7 bases. The length of the CDR3 is 14 residues. Germline V gives CDR1 MDHEN, CDR2 SYDVKM. V trimming: 3 bases; J trimming: 4 bases; junction bases outside the gene matches: 3.

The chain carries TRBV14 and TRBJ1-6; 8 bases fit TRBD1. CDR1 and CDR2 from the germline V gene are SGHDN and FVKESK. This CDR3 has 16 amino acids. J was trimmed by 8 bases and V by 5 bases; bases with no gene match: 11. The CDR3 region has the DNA TGTGCCAGCAGCGCTTTGGGACAGGTGAAGGATTCACCCCTCCACTTT. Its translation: CASSALGQVKDSPLHF. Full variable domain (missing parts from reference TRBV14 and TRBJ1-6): EAGVTQFPSHSVIEKGQTVTLRCDPISGHDNLYWYRRVMGKEIKFLLHFVKESKQDESGMPNNRFLAERTGGTYSTLKVQPAELEDSGVYFCASSALGQVKDSPLHFGNGTRLTVT.

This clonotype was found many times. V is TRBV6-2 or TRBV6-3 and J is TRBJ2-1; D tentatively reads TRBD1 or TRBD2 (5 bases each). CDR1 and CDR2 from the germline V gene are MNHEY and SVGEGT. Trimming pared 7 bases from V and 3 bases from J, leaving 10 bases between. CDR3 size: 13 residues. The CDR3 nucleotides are TGTGCCAGCATCAGGGACGGCTACAATGAGCAGTTCTTC. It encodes CASIRDGYNEQFF.

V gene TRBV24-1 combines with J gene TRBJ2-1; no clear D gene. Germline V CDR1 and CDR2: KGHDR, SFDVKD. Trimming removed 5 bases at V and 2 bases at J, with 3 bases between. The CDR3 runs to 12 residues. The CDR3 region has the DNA TGTGCCACCAGTGGCCCCTACAATGAGCAGTTCTTC. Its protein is CATSGPYNEQFF.

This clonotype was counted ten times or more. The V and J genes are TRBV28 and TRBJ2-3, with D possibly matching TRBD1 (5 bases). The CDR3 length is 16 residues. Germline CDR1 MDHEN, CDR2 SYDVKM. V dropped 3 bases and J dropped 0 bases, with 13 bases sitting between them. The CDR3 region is CASSFSGLPSTDTQYF. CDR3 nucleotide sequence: TGTGCCAGCAGTTTCTCAGGGCTCCCTAGCACAGATACGCAGTATTTT.

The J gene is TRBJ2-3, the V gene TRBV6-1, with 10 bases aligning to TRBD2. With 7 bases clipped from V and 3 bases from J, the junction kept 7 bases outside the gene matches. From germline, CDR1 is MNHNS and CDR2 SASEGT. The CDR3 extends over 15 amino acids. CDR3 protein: CASIPAGGGTDTQYF. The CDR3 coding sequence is TGTGCCAGCATTCCAGCGGGAGGGGGGACAGATACGCAGTATTTT.

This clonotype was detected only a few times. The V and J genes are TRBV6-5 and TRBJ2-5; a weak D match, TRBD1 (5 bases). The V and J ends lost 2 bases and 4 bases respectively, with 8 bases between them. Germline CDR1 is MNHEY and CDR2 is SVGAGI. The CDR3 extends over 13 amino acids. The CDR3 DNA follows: TGTGCCAGCAGTTACGGGGCATCAGAGACCCAGTACTTC. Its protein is CASSYGASETQYF.

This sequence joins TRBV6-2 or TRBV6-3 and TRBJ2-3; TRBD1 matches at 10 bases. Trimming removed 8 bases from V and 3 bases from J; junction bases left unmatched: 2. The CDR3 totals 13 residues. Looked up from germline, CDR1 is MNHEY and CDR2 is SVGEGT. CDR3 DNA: TGTGCCAGCGTGGGACAGGGGACAGATACGCAGTATTTT. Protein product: CASVGQGTDTQYF.

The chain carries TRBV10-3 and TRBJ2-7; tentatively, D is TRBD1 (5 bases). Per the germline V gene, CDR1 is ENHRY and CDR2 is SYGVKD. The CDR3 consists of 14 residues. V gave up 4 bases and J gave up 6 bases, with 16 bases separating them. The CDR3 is CAISVDTQGSEQYF. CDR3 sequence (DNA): TGTGCCATCAGTGTAGATACTCAGGGATCCGAGCAGTACTTC.

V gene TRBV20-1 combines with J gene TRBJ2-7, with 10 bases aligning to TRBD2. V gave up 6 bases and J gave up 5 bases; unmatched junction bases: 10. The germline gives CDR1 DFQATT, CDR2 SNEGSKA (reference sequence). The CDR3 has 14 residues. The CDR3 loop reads CSARPSGSGHEQYF. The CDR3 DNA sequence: TGCAGTGCCCGACCTAGCGGGAGTGGGCACGAGCAGTACTTC.

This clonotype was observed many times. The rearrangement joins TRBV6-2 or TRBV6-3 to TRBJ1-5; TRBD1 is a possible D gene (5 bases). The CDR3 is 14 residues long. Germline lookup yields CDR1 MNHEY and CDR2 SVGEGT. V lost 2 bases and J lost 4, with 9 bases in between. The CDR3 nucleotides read TGTGCCAGCAGTTACGGGGCAGATAATCAGCCCCAGCATTTT. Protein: CASSYGADNQPQHF.

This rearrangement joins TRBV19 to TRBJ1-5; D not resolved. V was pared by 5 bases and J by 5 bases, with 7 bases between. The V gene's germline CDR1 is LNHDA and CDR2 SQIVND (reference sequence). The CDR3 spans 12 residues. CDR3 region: CASSWVDQPQHF. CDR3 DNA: TGTGCCAGTAGTTGGGTCGATCAGCCCCAGCATTTT.

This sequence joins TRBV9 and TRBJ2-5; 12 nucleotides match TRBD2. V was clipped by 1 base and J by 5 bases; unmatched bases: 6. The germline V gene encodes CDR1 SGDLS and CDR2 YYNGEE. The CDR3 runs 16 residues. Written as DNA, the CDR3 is TGTGCCAGCAGCGTACTAGCGGGAGGGGGCTGGGAGACCCAGTACTTC. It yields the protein CASSVLAGGGWETQYF.

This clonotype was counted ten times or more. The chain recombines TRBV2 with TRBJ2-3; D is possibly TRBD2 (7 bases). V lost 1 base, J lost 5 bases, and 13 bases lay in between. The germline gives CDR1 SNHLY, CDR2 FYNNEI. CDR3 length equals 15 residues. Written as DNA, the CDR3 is TGTGCCAGCAGTGAAGTTTCAGCGGGACAAGATACGCAGTATTTT. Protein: CASSEVSAGQDTQYF.

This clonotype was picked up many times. CDR3 protein: CASSFGGGSYGYTF. The CDR3 DNA reads TGTGCCAGCAGTTTTGGGGGAGGAAGCTATGGCTACACCTTC. The chain combines TRBV12-3 or TRBV12-4 with TRBJ1-2, with D possibly matching TRBD1 (5 bases). CDR3 length equals 14 residues. V shed 3 bases and J shed 4 bases, with 12 bases lying between them.